The 18 T cell receptor beta chains listed next were all sequenced from one sample in a study of CD4+ T cells in melanoma. Here immunoSEQ multiplex PCR was the method, and the copy in TCRdb shows in-frame clones only, minus some. The repertoire consists of approximately 7,000 clones, with over 65% occurring once and the leading ten covering roughly 22%. The sample consisted of cells from a culture (not recorded whether cultured in vitro). These TCRs come from a human donor with melanoma.

This clone is labeled as medium-sized (0.01 to 0.1%). The chain recombines TRBV6-5 with TRBJ2-7; D is uncertain. V was cut by 8 bases and J by 1 base, with 9 bases left in between. The germline gives CDR1 MNHEY, CDR2 SVGAGI. The CDR3 totals 12 residues. The DNA for the CDR3 is TGTGCCAGCGTAACGGGTTCCTACGAGCAGTACTTC. Translating gives CASVTGSYEQYF.

This clone has only a few counts. The chain combines TRBV7-2 with TRBJ1-1; D remains unclear. The V gene's germline CDR1 is SGHTA and CDR2 FQGNSA. V dropped 5 bases and J dropped 10 bases, with 8 bases sitting between them. The CDR3 runs to 10 residues. The CDR3 DNA reads as TGTGCCAGCAGCCCTCCCGGAGCTTTCTTT. Translating it yields CASSPPGAFF.

The chain carries TRBV7-9 and TRBJ2-2; D is unresolved. Deletions cut 0 bases from V and 7 bases from J, with 3 bases between. Looked up from germline, CDR1 is SEHNR and CDR2 is FQNEAQ (reference sequence). CDR3 size: 12 residues. The CDR3 is CASSLAFGELFF. The CDR3 DNA reads TGTGCCAGCAGCTTAGCGTTCGGGGAGCTGTTTTTT.

This sequence joins TRBV11-2 and TRBJ2-5, with 10 bases fitting TRBD2. In germline, CDR1 is SGHAT, CDR2 FQNNGV. The CDR3 extends over 19 amino acids. V lost 0 bases to trimming and J lost 5 bases; unmatched junction nucleotides: 15. CDR3 loop: CASSLDVGISLAGAETQYF. The CDR3 coding sequence is TGTGCCAGCAGCTTAGATGTAGGAATTAGCCTAGCGGGGGCCGAGACCCAGTACTTC. Drawing the rest from reference TRBV11-2 and TRBJ2-5, the complete variable domain is EAGVAQSPRYKIIEKRQSVAFWCNPISGHATLYWYQQILGQGPKLLIQFQNNGVVDDSQLPKDRFSAERLKGVDSTLKIQPAKLEDSAVYLCASSLDVGISLAGAETQYFGPGTRLLVL.

V usage is TRBV5-5 and J usage is TRBJ2-3, with TRBD2 matching 11 bases. The CDR3 extends over 18 amino acids. V shed 4 bases and J 3 bases; nucleotides not matched to a gene: 13. Germline V gives CDR1 SGHKS, CDR2 YYEKEE (reference sequence). CDR3 bases: TGTGCCAGCAGCCACCCACAGCAACTAGCGGGGGCGACAGATACGCAGTATTTT. It specifies CASSHPQQLAGATDTQYF.

The chain combines TRBV18 with TRBJ1-1, with 9 nucleotides matching TRBD1. The ends lost 1 base at V and 3 bases at J; junction bases unmatched: 6. The length of the CDR3 is 16 residues. Germline CDR1 is KGHSH and CDR2 is LQKENI. As DNA, the CDR3 is TGTGCCAGCTCACCACTTAGACAGGGGGAGGACACTGAAGCTTTCTTT. Translating gives CASSPLRQGEDTEAFF.

The gene calls are TRBV5-5 and TRBJ1-5; D gene uncertain. The CDR3 is 12 residues long. The germline V and J ends were trimmed by 2 bases and 5 bases, with 5 bases remaining between them. Germline assignment: CDR1 SGHKS and CDR2 YYEKEE (reference sequence). CDR3 sequence reads: CASSFMDQPQHF. The CDR3 DNA reads as TGTGCCAGCAGCTTCATGGATCAGCCCCAGCATTTT.

The V call is TRBV7-2, the J call TRBJ2-7; possible D gene TRBD2, 6 bases. Germline V gene data show CDR1 as SGHTA and CDR2 as FQGNSA. With 5 bases removed from V and 6 bases from J, the gap between germline ends came to 11 bases. The CDR3 is 12 residues long. The CDR3 DNA is TGTGCCAGCAGCCGTCTCGGGAGCGAGCAGTACTTC. Its translation: CASSRLGSEQYF.

The chain links TRBV15 to TRBJ2-5; tentative D call: TRBD2 (6 bases). Germline V gene lookup returns CDR1 LNHNV and CDR2 YYDKDF (reference sequence). Trimming pared 1 base from V and 1 base from J, leaving 13 bases between. This CDR3 spans 16 amino acids. The DNA for the CDR3 is TGTGCCACCAGCAGAGGCCAGGCGGGGATCCAAGAGACCCAGTACTTC. This translates into CATSRGQAGIQETQYF.

The V and J genes are TRBV4-2 and TRBJ1-5; D uncertain. Looked up from germline, CDR1 is LGHNA and CDR2 is YNFKEQ. Deletions cut 1 base from V and 7 bases from J, with 14 bases between. The CDR3 extends over 15 amino acids. CDR3 nucleotides: TGTGCCAGCAGCCAAGCTGCCTTGACCGGCCAGCCCCAGCATTTT. This codes for CASSQAALTGQPQHF.

The J gene is TRBJ1-1, the V gene TRBV7-9; D perhaps matches TRBD1 (5 bases). V was cut by 1 base and J by 1 base, with 10 bases left in between. The germline V gene has CDR1 SEHNR and CDR2 FQNEAQ (reference sequence). The CDR3 sequence is 15 residues long. In DNA, the CDR3 is TGTGCCAGCAGCTTAGAATCAAGGGGGAACACTGAAGCTTTCTTT. Translation: CASSLESRGNTEAFF.

This clone is medium-sized in the sample. The chain carries TRBV6-2 or TRBV6-3 and TRBJ2-5; D remains ambiguous. CDR1 and CDR2 from the germline V gene are MNHEY and SVGEGT. This CDR3 is built from 13 residues. The V and J ends lost 2 bases and 5 bases respectively, with 9 bases between them. CDR3 sequence (DNA): TGTGCCAGCAGTTACGTCCTAGTTGAGACCCAGTACTTC. Residues: CASSYVLVETQYF.

The V call is TRBV9, the J call TRBJ1-2, with 7 bases matching TRBD1. V lost 3 bases and J lost 0; bases outside the gene matches: 5. Looked up from germline, CDR1 is SGDLS and CDR2 is YYNGEE. The CDR3 runs to 15 residues. CDR3 bases: TGTGCCAGCAGCGGATACAGGGGCACTAACTATGGCTACACCTTC. Residues: CASSGYRGTNYGYTF.

The rearrangement links TRBV9 to TRBJ2-1; 7 positions match TRBD2. Unmatched junction bases numbered 10, after V lost 3 bases and J lost 10 bases. The CDR3 is 14 residues long. Per the germline V gene, CDR1 is SGDLS and CDR2 is YYNGEE. CDR3 coding DNA: TGTGCCAGCAGCGCTATGGACTTGGGGGGGGAGCAGTTCTTC. Translated, it gives CASSAMDLGGEQFF.

The chain couples TRBV2 to TRBJ1-2, with D maybe TRBD1 (6 bases). Trimming pared 2 bases from V and 4 bases from J, leaving 23 bases between. CDR3 length: 18 amino acids. Germline-derived CDR1 and CDR2 are SNHLY and FYNNEI. The CDR3 region has the DNA TGTGCCAGCAGTGAATTATTCCGGGACATCCCAAGGGGCTATGGCTACACCTTC. Its translation: CASSELFRDIPRGYGYTF.

The V and J genes are TRBV7-9 and TRBJ1-6, with a tentative D call TRBD1 (5 bases). Trimming took off 4 bases at V and 7 bases at J, with 20 bases between the two ends. CDR1 is SEHNR, CDR2 FQNEAQ, per germline (reference sequence). The CDR3 covers 17 residues. CDR3 nucleotide sequence: TGTGCCAGCAGCTCCCTTATGAGGGCAGGGTTGAATTCACCCCTCCACTTT. Its translation is CASSSLMRAGLNSPLHF.

This rearrangement joins TRBV30 to TRBJ2-2; no clear D. Trimming took 0 bases from V and 0 from J, leaving 11 bases between them. The CDR3 covers 16 residues. Germline-derived CDR1 and CDR2 are GTSNPN and SVGIG (reference sequence). CDR3 DNA: TGTGCCTGGAGTGTACGGGTGAGCGCGAACACCGGGGAGCTGTTTTTT. This sequence encodes CAWSVRVSANTGELFF.

The J gene is TRBJ2-7, the V gene TRBV9, with 7 bases lining up with TRBD1. There are 15 residues in the CDR3. Unmatched junction bases numbered 7, after V lost 4 bases and J lost 0 bases. CDR1 and CDR2 from the germline V gene are SGDLS and YYNGEE. CDR3 in DNA: TGTGCCAGCAGCACCGAGGGGGCCAGCTCCTACGAGCAGTACTTC. The encoded protein is CASSTEGASSYEQYF.